This TCR beta chain was recovered during a study of blood T cell repertoires in COVID-19. Germline values: CDR1 SGHNT, CDR2 YYREEE (reference sequence). V lost 5 bases, J lost 8 bases, and 5 bases stayed unmatched. This CDR3 is built from 13 residues. Assay used: immunoSEQ multiplex PCR; TCRdb lists only in-frame clones, some missing. Of approximately 170,000 clones in the sample, approximately 83% were seen once. The receptor was isolated from an older man who had recovered from COVID-19. Sequencing input: peripheral blood. The rearrangement joins TRBV5-4 to TRBJ2-3; 10 bases map to TRBD1. The CDR3 DNA follows: TGTGCCAGCAGACTGACAGGGGGCAGTACGCAGTATTTT. Its protein is CASRLTGGSTQYF.